Below, 13 T cell receptor beta chains from the same sample are listed, as sequenced in a study of OX40 agonist ivuxolimab in advanced cancers. Measured with immunoSEQ multiplex PCR; TCRdb has only the in-frame clones, and not every one. The sample yields tens of thousands of clones, just over 85% seen once. The input for sequencing was CD4+ or CD8+ T cells sorted from blood, taken in a trial of the OX40 agonist ivuxolimab. The receptors were gathered from an adult with an advanced solid tumor such as melanoma, head and neck, liver or kidney cancer.

The chain joins TRBV18 to TRBJ1-5, with no clear D. Germline-derived CDR1 and CDR2 are KGHSH and LQKENI. Trimming cost V 3 bases and J 4 bases, with 10 bases left between them. The CDR3 covers 14 residues. CDR3 sequence: CASSPAASNQPQHF. CDR3 DNA: TGTGCCAGCTCACCGGCAGCTTCGAATCAGCCCCAGCATTTT.

Concerning this clone: A read error may produce the germline difference seen at one junction end. The chain carries TRBV5-4 and TRBJ2-5, with D uncertain. CDR1 and CDR2 (germline): SGHNT, YYREEE (reference sequence). The CDR3 contains 13 residues. The CDR3 DNA follows: TGTGCCAGCAGCTTTGACGACCAAGTGACCCAGTACTTC. As protein: CASSFDDQVTQYF.

The chain uses TRBV9 and TRBJ2-5, with D tentatively TRBD1 or TRBD2 (5 bases each). The CDR3 has 13 residues. With 4 bases removed from V and 11 bases from J, the gap between germline ends came to 18 bases. Germline V gene lookup returns CDR1 SGDLS and CDR2 YYNGEE. In DNA form, the CDR3 reads TGTGCCAGCAGCCTCGGGGACGGGTCGACGCAGTACTTC. Amino acid sequence: CASSLGDGSTQYF.

As for this clone: In the same sample, other DNA sequences code for this CDR3. The chain uses TRBV6-5 and TRBJ1-2, with 11 bases matching TRBD1. CDR3 length: 16 amino acids. The V gene's germline CDR1 is MNHEY and CDR2 SVGAGI. With V trimmed by 2 bases and J by 2 bases, 4 bases remained unmatched. Here the CDR3 DNA reads TGTGCCAGCAGTTACAGTCGGACAGGGGGCAACTATGGCTACACCTTC. Its translation is CASSYSRTGGNYGYTF.

The chain has TRBV5-1 and TRBJ2-7, with 7 bases fitting TRBD1. The V and J ends lost 4 bases and 2 bases, in that order; junction bases with no gene match: 6. The CDR3 totals 14 residues. Germline V CDR1 and CDR2: SGHRS, YFSETQ. The CDR3 DNA reads as TGCGCCAGCAGCCTAGGACAGGAGACCTACGAGCAGTACTTC. Its translation: CASSLGQETYEQYF.

The gene calls are TRBV7-8 and TRBJ1-2; tentative D call: TRBD1 (5 bases). Trimming shortened V by 5 bases and J by 2 bases, and 15 bases separated the two germline ends. The CDR3 consists of 15 residues. Germline lookup yields CDR1 SGHVS and CDR2 FQNEAQ. The CDR3: CASSLSWGGNYGYTF. The CDR3 DNA reads TGTGCCAGCAGCCTATCGTGGGGGGGGAACTATGGCTACACCTTC.

This rearrangement joins TRBV9 to TRBJ2-3; perhaps D is TRBD1 or TRBD2 (6 bases each). The germline V and J ends were trimmed by 6 bases and 8 bases, with 25 bases remaining between them. The CDR3 extends over 16 amino acids. The germline V gene has CDR1 SGDLS and CDR2 YYNGEE. The CDR3 region is CASTPTRGQVGGTQYF. The CDR3 coding sequence is TGTGCCAGCACACCTACCCGGGGGCAGGTCGGGGGTACGCAGTATTTT.

V usage is TRBV10-1 and J usage is TRBJ2-1; 9 nucleotides agree with TRBD2. The CDR3 sequence is 14 residues long. V shed 5 bases, J shed 2 bases, and the junction held 1 base outside the gene matches. Germline V gene data show CDR1 as WNHNN and CDR2 as SYGVQD (reference sequence). CDR3 amino acids: CASSSGRTYNEQFF. CDR3 sequence (DNA): TGCGCCAGCAGTAGCGGGAGGACCTACAATGAGCAGTTCTTC.

The rearrangement links TRBV19 to TRBJ1-2; 9 nucleotides agree with TRBD1. This CDR3 spans 15 amino acids. Germline V CDR1 and CDR2: LNHDA, SQIVND (reference sequence). Trimming took 1 base from V and 1 from J; bases not matched to a gene: 1. CDR3 sequence (DNA): TGTGCCAGTAGTATAGCGGGACAGGGTAACTATGGCTACACCTTC. It yields the protein CASSIAGQGNYGYTF.

This chain uses TRBV2 with TRBJ2-2; 8 bases match TRBD2. Germline trimming cut 5 bases from V and 4 bases from J; bases unmatched to any gene: 6. Germline loops: CDR1 SNHLY, CDR2 FYNNEI. The CDR3 runs 15 residues. CDR3: CASSPGGAGTGELFF. For the CDR3, the DNA is TGTGCCAGCAGTCCCGGGGGGGCCGGCACCGGGGAGCTGTTTTTT.

This clone was picked up one time. V usage is TRBV13 and J usage is TRBJ2-7; the match to TRBD2 covers 8 bases. V shed 3 bases, J shed 5 bases, and the junction held 6 bases outside the gene matches. Germline lookup yields CDR1 PRHDT and CDR2 FYEKMQ (reference sequence). The CDR3 is 14 amino acids. The CDR3 spells CASSFRSGDDEQYF. CDR3 DNA sequence: TGTGCCAGCAGCTTCCGTAGCGGGGACGACGAGCAGTACTTC.

The V call is TRBV2, the J call TRBJ2-3; the D is unclear. Trimming stripped 8 bases from V and 4 bases from J, with 10 bases between. The germline CDR1 and CDR2 sequences are SNHLY and FYNNEI. The CDR3 length is 12 residues. The CDR3 reads CASDQWPDTQYF. DNA of the CDR3: TGTGCCAGCGACCAGTGGCCAGATACGCAGTATTTT.

The chain joins TRBV19 to TRBJ2-1; D is unclear. The germline V and J ends were trimmed by 3 bases and 10 bases, with 13 bases remaining between them. Germline CDR1 LNHDA, CDR2 SQIVND (reference sequence). The CDR3 is made up of 13 amino acids. CDR3 amino acids: CASSMIGFGEQFF. Here the CDR3 DNA reads TGTGCCAGTAGTATGATCGGTTTCGGCGAGCAGTTCTTC. The full variable domain, its missing parts supplied by reference TRBV19 and TRBJ2-1, is DGGITQSPKYLFRKEGQNVTLSCEQNLNHDAMYWYRQDPGQGLRLIYYSQIVNDFQKGDIAEGYSVSREKKESFPLTVTSAQKNPTAFYLCASSMIGFGEQFFGPGTRLTVL.